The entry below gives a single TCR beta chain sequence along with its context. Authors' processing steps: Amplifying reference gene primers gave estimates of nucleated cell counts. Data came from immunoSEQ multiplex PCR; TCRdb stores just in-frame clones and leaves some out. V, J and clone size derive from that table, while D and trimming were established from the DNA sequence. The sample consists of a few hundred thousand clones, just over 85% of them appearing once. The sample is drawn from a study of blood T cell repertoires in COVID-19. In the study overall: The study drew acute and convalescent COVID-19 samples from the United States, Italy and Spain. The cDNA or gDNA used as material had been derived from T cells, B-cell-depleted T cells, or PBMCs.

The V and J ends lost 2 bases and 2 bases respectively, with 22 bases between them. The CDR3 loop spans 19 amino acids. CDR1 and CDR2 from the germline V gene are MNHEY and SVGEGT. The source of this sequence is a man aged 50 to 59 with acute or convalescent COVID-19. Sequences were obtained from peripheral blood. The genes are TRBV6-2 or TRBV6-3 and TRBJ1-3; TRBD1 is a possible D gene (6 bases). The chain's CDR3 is CASSYGGGVVGRPGNTIYF. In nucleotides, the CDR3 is TGTGCCAGCAGTTACGGCGGGGGCGTCGTCGGCCGTCCTGGAAACACCATATATTTT.